The 22 T cell receptor beta chains below come from one sample, sequenced in a study of vaccination and CD4 T cells after COVID-19. The Oncomine TCR Beta short-read assay sequenced DNA from cultured CD4+ T cells. TCRdb re-called the PCR reads with MiXCR, one entry per CDR3 protein. The data hold over 10,000 distinct CDR3 sequences, with about 36% observed a single time. Stated treatment: roughly nine-day PBMC culture with coronavirus spike peptide pools or control peptides (ViraFEST assay). Their recognized antigens are unknown. The sequenced sample was cultured CD4+ T cells from blood. The receptor set was obtained from a human donor with COVID-19.

The rearrangement links TRBV19 to TRBJ1-1; D unresolved. Germline V gene lookup returns CDR1 LNHDA and CDR2 SQIVND (reference sequence). The ends were cut back, 7 bases at V and 6 bases at J, with 15 bases in the middle. The CDR3 consists of 13 residues. CDR3 coding DNA: TGTGCCAGTATTAGTTGGAACCCTCCTGAAGCTTTCTTT. It translates to CASISWNPPEAFF.

A few counts support this clonotype. The rearrangement uses TRBV6-2 or TRBV6-3 and TRBJ1-2; unclear D gene. V was cut by 2 bases and J by 8 bases, with 9 bases left in between. Germline V lookup: CDR1 MNHEY, CDR2 SVGEGT. This CDR3 contains 12 residues. This CDR3 is CASSYESKGYTF. The CDR3 DNA sequence: TGTGCCAGCAGTTACGAGAGTAAGGGCTACACCTTC.

This clonotype was detected only a few times. One end of the junction varies from germline; a read error may be responsible. The chain employs TRBV12-3 or TRBV12-4 and TRBJ2-3; 11 bases match TRBD2. CDR3 length equals 16 residues. Written as DNA, the CDR3 is TGTGCCAGCAGCTTAGGGACTAGCGGACTGTCGGGTACGCAGTATTTT. Its translation is CASSLGTSGLSGTQYF.

Only a few counts were recorded for this clonotype. As DNA, the CDR3 is TGCAGTGCCGGGTCGGGGCTAGCGGGGGCCCGGGATACGCAGTATTTT. The encoded protein is CSAGSGLAGARDTQYF. This chain uses TRBV20-1 with TRBJ2-3; 10 bases match TRBD2. This CDR3 is 16 amino acids long. Germline lookup yields CDR1 DFQATT and CDR2 SNEGSKA (reference sequence). J was trimmed by 6 bases and V by 6 bases; bases with no gene match: 15.

DNA for the CDR3: TGTGCCAGCAGATCGGACACAGGTTGGGCGCCTGAAGCTTTCTTT. Amino acid sequence: CASRSDTGWAPEAFF. The chain employs TRBV5-8 and TRBJ1-1; D is perhaps TRBD1 (5 bases). The CDR3 totals 15 residues. V was cut by 5 bases and J by 6 bases, with 20 bases left in between. Germline-derived CDR1 and CDR2 are SGHTS and YDEGEE.

This clonotype was seen more than once but under ten times. This CDR3 is CASSYRVFSSTDTQYF. The CDR3 region has the DNA TGTGCCAGCAGTTACAGGGTTTTTTCTAGCACAGATACGCAGTATTTT. The chain employs TRBV6-5 and TRBJ2-3, with D unclear. Trimming took off 2 bases at V and 0 bases at J, with 12 bases between the two ends. Germline V lookup: CDR1 MNHEY, CDR2 SVGAGI. The CDR3 consists of 16 residues.

This clonotype was counted only a few times. The CDR3 region is CASSIANYNEQFF. CDR3 DNA: TGTGCCAGTAGTATTGCCAACTACAATGAGCAGTTCTTC. This sequence joins TRBV19 and TRBJ2-1; D ambiguous. V was cut by 3 bases and J by 3 bases, with 6 bases left in between. CDR1 is LNHDA and CDR2 is SQIVND in the germline V gene (reference sequence). The CDR3 runs 13 residues.

V gene TRBV6-1 combines with J gene TRBJ2-5; TRBD2 agrees at 7 bases. The CDR3 totals 14 residues. V shed 7 bases and J 5 bases; nucleotides not matched to a gene: 10. CDR1 MNHNS and CDR2 SASEGT come from the germline V gene. CDR3 in DNA: TGTGCCAGCAATCGAAGGGAGGGTAGGGAGACCCAGTACTTC. Its protein product is CASNRREGRETQYF.

The V and J genes are TRBV6-1 and TRBJ2-5; a possible D gene is TRBD2 (6 bases). Trimming removed 5 bases at V and 5 bases at J, with 15 bases between. Germline CDR1 and CDR2: MNHNS and SASEGT. The CDR3 loop spans 14 amino acids. The DNA of the CDR3 is TGTGCCAGCAGTCCAAGTGGGCGGGGCGAGACCCAGTACTTC. Translating gives CASSPSGRGETQYF.

J is TRBJ1-1 and V is TRBV23-1, with D possibly TRBD1 on 5 matching bases. TRBV23-1 falls under the ORF class, with uncertain function. The length of the CDR3 is 17 residues. V was cut by 3 bases and J by 0 bases, with 17 bases left in between. The CDR3, as DNA: TGCGCCAGCAGTCAGACACCTCCGGGACCGATGAACACTGAAGCTTTCTTT. Protein product: CASSQTPPGPMNTEAFF.

This clonotype was seen more than once but under ten times. The rearrangement joins TRBV11-2 to TRBJ2-7; no definite D call. With 0 bases removed from V and 6 bases from J, the gap between germline ends came to 3 bases. Germline assignment: CDR1 SGHAT and CDR2 FQNNGV. The CDR3 is 11 amino acids. This CDR3 reads CASSLELEQYF. Here the CDR3 DNA reads TGTGCCAGCAGCTTAGAACTCGAGCAGTACTTC. Full variable domain (rest looked up from reference TRBV11-2 and TRBJ2-7): EAGVAQSPRYKIIEKRQSVAFWCNPISGHATLYWYQQILGQGPKLLIQFQNNGVVDDSQLPKDRFSAERLKGVDSTLKIQPAKLEDSAVYLCASSLELEQYFGPGTRLTVT.

The chain uses TRBV11-2 and TRBJ1-6; D remains ambiguous. CDR1 and CDR2 (germline): SGHAT, FQNNGV. V lost 0 bases, J lost 7 bases, and 4 bases lay in between. The CDR3 is 13 residues long. The CDR3 DNA reads TGTGCCAGCAGCTTAGATGCAAATTCACCCCTCCACTTT. It yields the protein CASSLDANSPLHF.

This chain uses TRBV2 with TRBJ1-1, with D unclear. The germline CDR1 and CDR2 sequences are SNHLY and FYNNEI. Trimming took 3 bases from V and 6 from J, leaving 11 bases between them. This CDR3 is 13 amino acids long. The CDR3 sequence: CASSDGGSSEAFF. The CDR3 DNA is TGTGCCAGCAGTGATGGTGGTTCGTCTGAAGCTTTCTTT.

The rearrangement links TRBV5-1 to TRBJ1-5; D is undetermined. The germline gives CDR1 SGHRS, CDR2 YFSETQ. V was cut by 5 bases and J by 4 bases, with 16 bases left in between. The length of the CDR3 is 15 residues. CDR3 sequence (DNA): TGCGCCAGCAGTCCTGACCCAAATCGGAATCAGCCCCAGCATTTT. Its translation: CASSPDPNRNQPQHF.

CDR3 protein: CASSPGPGSGNTIYF. For the CDR3, the DNA is TGTGCCAGCAGCCCAGGACCAGGCTCTGGAAACACCATATATTTT. The chain combines TRBV28 with TRBJ1-3; D gene ambiguous. Germline loops: CDR1 MDHEN, CDR2 SYDVKM. CDR3 length: 15 residues. Trimming stripped 6 bases from V and 0 bases from J, with 12 bases between.

This chain joins TRBV11-2 and TRBJ1-1; maybe TRBD1 (5 bases). CDR1 SGHAT and CDR2 FQNNGV come from the germline V gene. The germline V and J ends were trimmed by 0 bases and 3 bases, with 14 bases remaining between them. The length of the CDR3 is 16 residues. The CDR3 DNA sequence: TGTGCCAGCAGCTTAGATTCCTATTGGGGGGACACTGAAGCTTTCTTT. Its protein product is CASSLDSYWGDTEAFF. Together with reference TRBV11-2 and TRBJ1-1, the CDR3 gives the full variable domain: EAGVAQSPRYKIIEKRQSVAFWCNPISGHATLYWYQQILGQGPKLLIQFQNNGVVDDSQLPKDRFSAERLKGVDSTLKIQPAKLEDSAVYLCASSLDSYWGDTEAFFGQGTRLTVV.

The chain recombines TRBV27 with TRBJ1-1; D gene uncertain. The V and J ends lost 3 bases and 3 bases respectively, with 8 bases between them. The CDR3 spans 13 residues. Germline loops: CDR1 MNHEY, CDR2 SMNVEV (reference sequence). CDR3 residues: CASSFTRDTEAFF. For the CDR3, the DNA is TGTGCCAGCAGTTTTACCCGGGACACTGAAGCTTTCTTT.

The J gene is TRBJ1-5, the V gene TRBV6-1; D remains unclear. The CDR3 loop spans 15 amino acids. From germline, CDR1 is MNHNS and CDR2 SASEGT. V was shortened by 2 bases and J by 4 bases, with 12 bases between the two germline ends. CDR3 residues: CASSEQGRINQPQHF. The CDR3, as DNA: TGTGCCAGCAGTGAACAAGGACGGATAAATCAGCCCCAGCATTTT.

The chain combines TRBV28 with TRBJ2-5, with 10 nucleotides matching TRBD2. CDR3 length equals 19 residues. The ends lost 3 bases at V and 2 bases at J; junction bases unmatched: 15. Germline CDR1 and CDR2: MDHEN and SYDVKM. CDR3 DNA: TGTGCCAGCAGTTTGCCGTTAGCGGGGGGTGCCACCATTCAAGAGACCCAGTACTTC. Amino acids: CASSLPLAGGATIQETQYF.

There are a few counts of this clonotype. The gene calls are TRBV27 and TRBJ1-2, with D tentatively TRBD1 (6 bases). The CDR3 length is 17 residues. Germline CDR1 reads MNHEY; CDR2 reads SMNVEV (reference sequence). Between the trimmed V and J ends, which lost 7 bases and 5 bases, there was a span of 26 bases. The CDR3 region is CASTLKGHGGPAYGYTF. The CDR3 nucleotides read TGTGCCAGCACCCTCAAAGGTCATGGGGGGCCTGCTTATGGCTACACCTTC.

The table lists this clonotype with a few counts. This rearrangement joins TRBV30 to TRBJ1-2; no clear D. Germline V gene lookup returns CDR1 GTSNPN and CDR2 SVGIG (reference sequence). This CDR3 has 16 residues. Between the trimmed V and J ends, which lost 3 bases and 0 bases, there was a span of 17 bases. Written as DNA, the CDR3 is TGTGCCTGGAGCAGCAGGTTCTATGAAGCTAACTATGGCTACACCTTC. Translating it yields CAWSSRFYEANYGYTF.

This rearrangement joins TRBV11-1 to TRBJ2-3, with a possible D match to TRBD2 (5 bases). The CDR3 extends over 16 amino acids. CDR1 is SGHAT, CDR2 FQDESV, per germline (reference sequence). V lost 1 base and J lost 1, with 12 bases in between. The CDR3 sequence: CASSLVTPAGTDTQYF. The DNA of the CDR3 is TGTGCCAGCAGCTTAGTAACCCCAGCGGGCACAGATACGCAGTATTTT.